These 19 T cell receptor beta chains were all obtained from the same sample, sequenced in a study of T cells in Graves' hyperthyroidism and ophthalmopathy. Amplified TCR beta CDR3 regions derived from RNA transcripts. First-round RT-PCR of the TCR CDR3 relied on the HTBI primer set. TCRdb ran MiXCR on the multiplex PCR reads and lists one entry per CDR3 protein. The sample holds some 500,000 distinct CDR3 sequences, around 14% seen once. Sequenced sample: blood. The receptors were sampled from a young woman with Graves' hyperthyroidism.

The chain's CDR3 is CATSREGSLSGELFF. The DNA of the CDR3 is TGTGCCACCAGCAGAGAAGGATCTCTTAGCGGGGAGCTGTTTTTT. The chain links TRBV15 to TRBJ2-2; D is unclear. This CDR3 is built from 15 residues. The germline V gene encodes CDR1 LNHNV and CDR2 YYDKDF (reference sequence). Trimming took off 0 bases at V and 7 bases at J, with 12 bases between the two ends. Using reference TRBV15 and TRBJ2-2 for the parts outside the CDR3, the full variable domain is DAMVIQNPRYQVTQFGKPVTLSCSQTLNHNVMYWYQQKSSQAPKLLFHYYDKDFNNEADTPDNFQSRRPNTSFCFLDIRSPGLGDTAMYLCATSREGSLSGELFFGEGSRLTVL.

This chain joins TRBV3-1 and TRBJ2-4; maybe TRBD2 (5 bases). Per the germline V gene, CDR1 is LGHDT and CDR2 is YNNKEL (reference sequence). V was cut by 0 bases and J by 2 bases, with 11 bases left in between. The CDR3 covers 16 residues. CDR3 residues: CASSQELRAPKNIQYF. In DNA form, the CDR3 reads TGTGCCAGCAGCCAAGAGCTGCGGGCACCCAAAAACATTCAGTACTTC. The whole variable domain, filled in from reference TRBV3-1 and TRBJ2-4, reads DTAVSQTPKYLVTQMGNDKSIKCEQNLGHDTMYWYKQDSKKFLKIMFSYNNKELIINETVPNRFSPKSPDKAHLNLHINSLELGDSAVYFCASSQELRAPKNIQYFGAGTRLSVL.

The chain recombines TRBV5-1 with TRBJ2-5; no definite D call. The length of the CDR3 is 11 residues. The V gene's germline CDR1 is SGHRS and CDR2 YFSETQ. V dropped 3 bases and J dropped 7 bases, with 7 bases sitting between them. This CDR3 is CASSSKGTQYF. The CDR3 nucleotides read TGCGCCAGCAGCTCAAAAGGGACCCAGTACTTC. Complete variable domain (other parts from reference TRBV5-1 and TRBJ2-5): KAGVTQTPRYLIKTRGQQVTLSCSPISGHRSVSWYQQTPGQGLQFLFEYFSETQRNKGNFPGRFSGRQFSNSRSEMNVSTLELGDSALYLCASSSKGTQYFGPGTRLLVL.

This clonotype was picked up many times. At one end, the junction sequence differs from germline, possibly due to a read error. The chain has TRBV12-3 or TRBV12-4 and TRBJ2-7; 7 nucleotides match TRBD2. CDR3 size: 14 residues. CDR3 DNA: TGTGCCAGCAGCTTAGCGGGTACACTCTACGAGCAGTACTTC. Translating gives CASSLAGTLYEQYF.

V gene TRBV12-3 or TRBV12-4 combines with J gene TRBJ2-1; 9 bases are a match to TRBD2. The V and J ends lost 6 bases and 1 base, in that order; junction bases with no gene match: 7. The CDR3 is made up of 16 amino acids. The CDR3 DNA is TGTGCCAGCAGGATTAGCGGGAGAGGGTCCTACAATGAGCAGTTCTTC. Its protein is CASRISGRGSYNEQFF.

The V gene is TRBV7-9, the J gene TRBJ2-3; a weak D match, TRBD2 (5 bases). Trimming took 5 bases from V and 4 from J, leaving 10 bases between them. Germline CDR1 reads SEHNR; CDR2 reads FQNEAQ (reference sequence). The CDR3 covers 13 residues. This CDR3 reads CASSAAGPDTQYF. The CDR3 DNA reads as TGTGCCAGCAGCGCCGCGGGTCCAGATACGCAGTATTTT. Complete variable domain (other parts from reference TRBV7-9 and TRBJ2-3): DTGVSQNPRHKITKRGQNVTFRCDPISEHNRLYWYRQTLGQGPEFLTYFQNEAQLEKSRLLSDRFSAERPKGSFSTLEIQRTEQGDSAMYLCASSAAGPDTQYFGPGTRLTVL.

This clonotype was detected ten times or more. The chain joins TRBV5-8 to TRBJ1-1; 9 bases map to TRBD1. The trim removed 6 bases at V and 0 bases at J, leaving 6 bases unmatched. Germline V CDR1 and CDR2: SGHTS, YDEGEE. This CDR3 is 15 amino acids long. CDR3 DNA sequence: TGTGCCAGCACGTCTTGGGACAGGGTGAACACTGAAGCTTTCTTT. This sequence encodes CASTSWDRVNTEAFF.

Many counts were recorded for this clonotype. The chain links TRBV9 to TRBJ1-1; no definite D call. Germline V CDR1 and CDR2: SGDLS, YYNGEE. V gave up 2 bases and J gave up 1 base, with 12 bases separating them. The CDR3 loop spans 15 amino acids. Written as DNA, the CDR3 is TGTGCCAGCAGCGTTGGGGAGGCCCAGAACACTGAAGCTTTCTTT. The encoded protein is CASSVGEAQNTEAFF.

This clonotype showed up many times. This chain joins TRBV18 and TRBJ1-1; D is ambiguous. Germline CDR1 KGHSH, CDR2 LQKENI. The CDR3 is 14 residues long. Trimming cost V 5 bases and J 4 bases, with 14 bases left between them. The CDR3 bases are TGTGCCAGCTCAGCAGACGTAGCCACCACTGAAGCTTTCTTT. Amino acid sequence: CASSADVATTEAFF.

This clonotype was counted at least ten times. V usage is TRBV19 and J usage is TRBJ1-1, with D tentatively TRBD1 (5 bases). The ends were cut back, 3 bases at V and 6 bases at J, with 14 bases in the middle. Germline V CDR1 and CDR2: LNHDA, SQIVND (reference sequence). This CDR3 contains 14 residues. The CDR3 is CASSINQGLPEAFF. In nucleotides, the CDR3 is TGTGCCAGTAGTATCAATCAGGGATTACCTGAAGCTTTCTTT. The whole variable domain, filled in from reference TRBV19 and TRBJ1-1, reads DGGITQSPKYLFRKEGQNVTLSCEQNLNHDAMYWYRQDPGQGLRLIYYSQIVNDFQKGDIAEGYSVSREKKESFPLTVTSAQKNPTAFYLCASSINQGLPEAFFGQGTRLTVV.

At least ten counts were recorded for this clonotype. The gene calls are TRBV10-2 and TRBJ1-5, with unresolved D. The V end lost 3 bases, the J end lost 0 bases, and 9 bases lay between the germline ends. The CDR3 has 15 amino acids. Looked up from germline, CDR1 is WSHSY and CDR2 is SAAADI. Here the CDR3 reads CASSDNSYSNQPQHF. For the CDR3, the DNA is TGCGCCAGCAGTGATAACAGTTATAGCAATCAGCCCCAGCATTTT.

This clonotype has a count of ten or more. The rearrangement links TRBV3-1 to TRBJ2-1; D gene unclear. Germline V lookup: CDR1 LGHDT, CDR2 YNNKEL (reference sequence). V lost 4 bases to trimming and J lost 12 bases, with 13 bases between them. CDR3 length: 12 residues. CDR3 region: CASSPKFHGQFF. Here the CDR3 DNA reads TGTGCCAGCAGCCCCAAATTCCATGGGCAGTTCTTC.

This clonotype was counted a few times. This chain joins TRBV3-1 and TRBJ2-1; no reliable D call. The germline gives CDR1 LGHDT, CDR2 YNNKEL (reference sequence). V was pared by 1 base and J by 7 bases, with 8 bases between. The CDR3 is 13 residues long. DNA of the CDR3: TGTGCCAGCAGCCAAGTCGGTCGGAATGAGCAGTTCTTC. It encodes CASSQVGRNEQFF.

Concerning this clonotype itself: A much larger clone differs from this one at a single base, so this may be a read error. The rearrangement joins TRBV2 to TRBJ1-2, with D perhaps TRBD1 (6 bases). CDR1 is SNHLY, CDR2 FYNNEI, per germline. The CDR3 covers 14 residues. CDR3 amino acids: CASSTTTGNYGYIF. CDR3 sequence (DNA): TGTGCCAGCAGTACCACGACAGGAAACTATGGCTACATCTTC.

V is TRBV30 and J is TRBJ2-2; TRBD1 agrees at 9 bases. This CDR3 spans 14 amino acids. Germline V gene data show CDR1 as GTSNPN and CDR2 as SVGIG (reference sequence). V shed 3 bases and J 5 bases; nucleotides not matched to a gene: 4. Here the CDR3 reads CAWRGQGWTGELFF. CDR3 DNA: TGTGCCTGGAGAGGACAGGGGTGGACCGGGGAGCTGTTTTTT.

This clonotype was seen at least ten times. This chain uses TRBV9 with TRBJ1-6; 9 bases agree with TRBD1. The V and J ends lost 3 bases and 9 bases, in that order; junction bases with no gene match: 10. The CDR3 has 16 amino acids. Germline assignment: CDR1 SGDLS and CDR2 YYNGEE. CDR3 sequence reads: CASSASRDRVFSPLHF. CDR3 DNA: TGTGCCAGCAGCGCAAGCCGGGACAGGGTTTTTTCACCCCTCCACTTT. Supplemented by reference TRBV9 and TRBJ1-6, the full variable domain reads DSGVTQTPKHLITATGQRVTLRCSPRSGDLSVYWYQQSLDQGLQFLIQYYNGEERAKGNILERFSAQQFPDLHSELNLSSLELGDSALYFCASSASRDRVFSPLHFGNGTRLTVT.

Many counts were recorded for this clonotype. The chain couples TRBV2 to TRBJ1-4, with no clear D. The ends were cut back, 6 bases at V and 0 bases at J, with 14 bases in the middle. Germline loops: CDR1 SNHLY, CDR2 FYNNEI. The CDR3 runs to 16 residues. The CDR3 sequence: CASSEVALATNEKLFF. In DNA, the CDR3 is TGTGCCAGCAGCGAGGTAGCTCTTGCAACTAATGAAAAACTGTTTTTT.

This clonotype was observed many times. The chain combines TRBV12-3 or TRBV12-4 with TRBJ1-1; 10 nucleotides align to TRBD1. This CDR3 comprises 14 residues. Unmatched junction bases numbered 7, after V lost 6 bases and J lost 6 bases. In DNA form, the CDR3 reads TGTGCCAGCAGCCAGGGACAGGGGTGGTCTGAAGCTTTCTTT. It specifies CASSQGQGWSEAFF.

This clonotype was detected many times. This rearrangement joins TRBV30 to TRBJ2-1; TRBD2 aligns across 11 bases. Germline lookup yields CDR1 GTSNPN and CDR2 SVGIG (reference sequence). The CDR3 totals 11 residues. The V segment lost 2 bases and the J segment 12 bases; nucleotides outside the gene matches: 0. The CDR3 region is CAWSTSGGQFF. In DNA, the CDR3 is TGTGCCTGGAGTACTAGCGGGGGGCAGTTCTTC.